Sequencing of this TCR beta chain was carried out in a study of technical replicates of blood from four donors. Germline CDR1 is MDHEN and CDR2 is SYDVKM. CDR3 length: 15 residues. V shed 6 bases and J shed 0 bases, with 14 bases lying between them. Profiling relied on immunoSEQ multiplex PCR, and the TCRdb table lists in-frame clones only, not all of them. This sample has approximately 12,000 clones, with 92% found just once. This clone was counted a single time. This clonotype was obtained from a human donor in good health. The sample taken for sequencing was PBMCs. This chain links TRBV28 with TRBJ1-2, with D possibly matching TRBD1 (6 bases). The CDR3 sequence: CASRNQGPSNYGYTF. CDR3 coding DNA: TGTGCCAGCAGAAATCAGGGGCCCTCTAACTATGGCTACACCTTC.